One TCR beta chain is described in this entry. The antigen is undetermined. The source of the sample is a study of cytomegalovirus exposure and HLA in healthy donors. Study-wide results and limits: DRB1 showed the most TCR associations and HLA-C the fewest in a later analysis, as rates varied by HLA locus. One later analysis reportedly identified an Asian-associated ancestry cluster that showed fewer N-insertions than the roughly 620-donor mean.

A multiplex PCR was run with 60 Vbeta primers and 13 Jbeta primers. Sequenced by immunoSEQ multiplex PCR; TCRdb stores in-frame clones only, minus some. This table has 65,000 to 75,000 clones, approximately 71% appearing once. This CDR3 contains 15 residues. The trim removed 3 bases at V and 3 bases at J, leaving 4 bases unmatched. Per germline, CDR1 SGHAT and CDR2 FQNNGV. The receptor was derived from a woman under 40 in good health and CMV-seronegative. Sequencing input: PBMCs. The J gene is TRBJ2-5, the V gene TRBV11-2, with 10 bases aligning to TRBD1. In nucleotides, the CDR3 is TGTGCCAGCAGCTTCACCGGGACAGGGGAAGAGACCCAGTACTTC. This translates into CASSFTGTGEETQYF.